These 5 T cell receptor beta chains were all obtained from the same sample, sequenced in a study of cytomegalovirus exposure and HLA in healthy donors. Some clones are missing from TCRdb's copy, which holds only in-frame ones; the method was immunoSEQ multiplex PCR. The data show 150,000 to 200,000 clones, more than 75% seen once. Input material: PBMCs. These receptors all come from a woman younger than 30 in good health and CMV-seronegative.

The chain joins TRBV7-9 to TRBJ1-3; D is possibly TRBD1 (6 bases). Germline CDR1 and CDR2: SEHNR and FQNEAQ (reference sequence). The CDR3 has 15 residues. V was cut by 5 bases and J by 0 bases, with 11 bases left in between. The CDR3 is CASSVGQTSGNTIYF. The CDR3 coding sequence is TGTGCCAGCAGCGTTGGACAGACCTCTGGAAACACCATATATTTT.

This chain links TRBV15 with TRBJ1-4, with 8 bases matching TRBD1. J gave up 7 bases and V 3 bases, and 4 bases lay outside the gene matches. CDR1 and CDR2 (germline): LNHNV, YYDKDF (reference sequence). The CDR3 length is 14 residues. This CDR3 reads CATSSDRGTEKLFF. The CDR3 bases are TGTGCCACCAGCAGTGACAGGGGCACTGAAAAACTGTTTTTT.

The V call is TRBV7-9, the J call TRBJ1-2; maybe TRBD1 (6 bases). Between the trimmed V and J ends, which lost 1 base and 8 bases, there was a span of 14 bases. CDR3 length: 14 amino acids. Germline V gives CDR1 SEHNR, CDR2 FQNEAQ (reference sequence). CDR3 nucleotide sequence: TGTGCCAGCAGCTTAGATCTAGCAGGGGAAGGCTACACCTTC. Translation: CASSLDLAGEGYTF.

With respect to this clone: Other DNA sequences of this sample code for an identical CDR3. The chain joins TRBV30 to TRBJ2-7, with 8 positions matching TRBD2. CDR1 is GTSNPN and CDR2 is SVGIG in the germline V gene (reference sequence). J gave up 3 bases and V 0 bases, and 4 bases lay outside the gene matches. The CDR3 runs 14 residues. The CDR3 region is CAWSVGRGDYEQYF. The CDR3 nucleotides are TGTGCCTGGAGTGTCGGGCGGGGGGACTACGAGCAGTACTTC.

CDR3 DNA sequence: TGTGCCAGCAGTGGAGTCGGGGTGCAGTACTTC. This codes for CASSGVGVQYF. The chain uses TRBV25-1 and TRBJ2-7; perhaps TRBD2 as D (5 bases). V lost 4 bases, J lost 9 bases, and 10 bases lay in between. Germline V gene lookup returns CDR1 MGHDK and CDR2 SYGVNS. The length of the CDR3 is 11 residues.